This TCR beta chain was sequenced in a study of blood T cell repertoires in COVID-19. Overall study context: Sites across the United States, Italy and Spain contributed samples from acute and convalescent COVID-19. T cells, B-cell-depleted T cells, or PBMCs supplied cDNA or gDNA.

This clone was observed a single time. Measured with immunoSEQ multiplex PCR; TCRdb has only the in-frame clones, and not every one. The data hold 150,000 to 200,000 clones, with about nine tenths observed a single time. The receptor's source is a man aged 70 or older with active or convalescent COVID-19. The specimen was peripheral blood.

The CDR3 DNA follows: TGTGCCAGTAGTATAAGGGGGACTAGCCCTTGGAGCACAGATACGCAGTATTTT. This sequence encodes CASSIRGTSPWSTDTQYF. V usage is TRBV19 and J usage is TRBJ2-3; TRBD2 agrees at 9 bases. Germline values: CDR1 LNHDA, CDR2 SQIVND (reference sequence). The CDR3 runs 18 residues. V was pared by 2 bases and J by 0 bases, with 9 bases of the junction left unmatched. Together with reference TRBV19 and TRBJ2-3, the CDR3 gives the full variable domain: DGGITQSPKYLFRKEGQNVTLSCEQNLNHDAMYWYRQDPGQGLRLIYYSQIVNDFQKGDIAEGYSVSREKKESFPLTVTSAQKNPTAFYLCASSIRGTSPWSTDTQYFGPGTRLTVL.